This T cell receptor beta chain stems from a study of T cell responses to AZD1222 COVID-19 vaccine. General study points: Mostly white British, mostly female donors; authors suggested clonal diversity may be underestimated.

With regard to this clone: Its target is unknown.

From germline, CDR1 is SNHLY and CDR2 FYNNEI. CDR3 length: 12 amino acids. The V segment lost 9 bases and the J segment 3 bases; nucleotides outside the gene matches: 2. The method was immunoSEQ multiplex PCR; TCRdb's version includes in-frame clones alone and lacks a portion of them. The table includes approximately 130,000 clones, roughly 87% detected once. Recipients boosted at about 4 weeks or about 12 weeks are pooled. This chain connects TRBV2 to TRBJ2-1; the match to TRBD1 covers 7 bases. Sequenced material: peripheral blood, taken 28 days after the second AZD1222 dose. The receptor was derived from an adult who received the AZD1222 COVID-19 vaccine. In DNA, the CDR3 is TGTGCCAGGGGGACAGACTACAATGAGCAGTTCTTC. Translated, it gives CARGTDYNEQFF. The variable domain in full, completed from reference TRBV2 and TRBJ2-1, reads EPEVTQTPSHQVTQMGQEVILRCVPISNHLYFYWYRQILGQKVEFLVSFYNNEISEKSEIFDDQFSVERPDGSNFTLKIRSTKLEDSAMYFCARGTDYNEQFFGPGTRLTVL.